The 14 T cell receptor beta chains reported below all come from one sample, sequenced in a study of a mutant IDH1 vaccine in newly diagnosed glioma (dated by TCRdb to the early 2020s). The sample's time point label is to be understood as: week 11, during vaccination. Every vaccine dose consisted of 300 ug of a 20-mer mutant IDH1 peptide in Montanide, administered subcutaneously together with topical imiquimod. Their specific antigens are unknown. Library method: the immunoSEQ multiplex PCR assay. As stored in TCRdb, this immuneACCESS dataset retains in-frame rearrangements with V and J assigned. A fraction of the clones does not appear; measured against another copy, unresolved V genes explain less than half of the discrepancy, and the remainder lacks a known reason. The sample includes tens of thousands of clones, with roughly four fifths observed a single time. In total, the top ten clones hold 3% to 4.5% of the sample.

The material sequenced was PBMCs, taken from a glioma patient whose treatment included an IDH1 peptide vaccine. The receptor set was obtained from a man aged 25 to 40 with glioma.

V is TRBV11-3 and J is TRBJ2-2, with 10 bases that match TRBD1. The junction had 4 bases not matched to a gene; V was cut back by 5 bases and J by 4 bases. The length of the CDR3 is 15 residues. CDR1 is SGHNT and CDR2 is YENEEA in the germline V gene. CDR3 residues: CASSPRTGGTGELFF. CDR3 DNA sequence: TGTGCCAGCAGCCCCCGGACAGGGGGCACCGGGGAGCTGTTTTTT.

This chain joins TRBV18 and TRBJ2-7; TRBD1 matches 9 bases. V lost 1 base and J lost 2; bases outside the gene matches: 3. CDR1 is KGHSH, CDR2 LQKENI, per germline. CDR3 size: 15 residues. This CDR3 is CASSPQGQGAYEQYF. DNA of the CDR3: TGTGCCAGCTCACCACAGGGACAGGGTGCCTACGAGCAGTACTTC.

The V call is TRBV15, the J call TRBJ1-1; weak D call: TRBD1 (5 bases). V lost 1 base and J 4 bases, leaving 13 bases between the germline ends. Germline values: CDR1 LNHNV, CDR2 YYDKDF (reference sequence). This CDR3 is 15 amino acids long. Here the CDR3 DNA reads TGTGCCACCAGCAGAGTTGGCCCCGGGGGCACTGAAGCTTTCTTT. Protein product: CATSRVGPGGTEAFF.

This chain links TRBV18 with TRBJ2-6; D is ambiguous. This CDR3 comprises 17 residues. V dropped 3 bases and J dropped 1 base, with 13 bases sitting between them. Germline V lookup: CDR1 KGHSH, CDR2 LQKENI. CDR3 residues: CASSPSRWGSGANVLTF. For the CDR3, the DNA is TGTGCCAGCTCACCGAGCAGGTGGGGATCTGGGGCCAACGTCCTGACTTTC.

The rearrangement links TRBV9 to TRBJ2-1; 10 bases align to TRBD1. Germline V gene sequence: CDR1 SGDLS, CDR2 YYNGEE. The CDR3 is made up of 15 amino acids. Losses at the gene ends were 4 bases for V and 9 bases for J; bases not matched to a gene: 10. As DNA, the CDR3 is TGTGCCAGCAGCCCCAGGGACAGGGGAGACGCTGAGCAGTTCTTC. It is translated as CASSPRDRGDAEQFF.

V is TRBV6-5 and J is TRBJ2-7; D unresolved. The CDR3 has 13 amino acids. Germline V lookup: CDR1 MNHEY, CDR2 SVGAGI. V lost 2 bases, J lost 2 bases, and 7 bases lay in between. CDR3 nucleotides: TGTGCCAGCAGTTACAGAGAAACCTACGAGCAGTACTTC. This encodes CASSYRETYEQYF.

This chain links TRBV10-3 with TRBJ2-3; perhaps TRBD2 as D (6 bases). The CDR3 has 15 amino acids. V lost 5 bases, J lost 1 base, and 13 bases lay in between. The germline V gene has CDR1 ENHRY and CDR2 SYGVKD. CDR3 DNA: TGTGCCATCAGTTCGCTAGCGAGTGGCACAGATACGCAGTATTTT. Translating gives CAISSLASGTDTQYF.

The V and J genes are TRBV28 and TRBJ2-3, with TRBD2 identical over 8 bases. Germline V gene lookup returns CDR1 MDHEN and CDR2 SYDVKM. This CDR3 is built from 14 residues. With 8 bases clipped from V and 4 bases from J, the junction kept 8 bases outside the gene matches. For the CDR3, the DNA is TGTGCCAGCCTCTTGACTAGCGCGGCAGATACGCAGTATTTT. Its translation is CASLLTSAADTQYF.

The J gene is TRBJ1-2, the V gene TRBV4-1; possible D gene TRBD1, 6 bases. This CDR3 has 14 residues. The germline V gene has CDR1 MGHRA and CDR2 YSYEKL. Trimming removed 3 bases at V and 8 bases at J, with 16 bases between. The DNA for the CDR3 is TGCGCCAGCAGCCAGGAGGCAGGGGCTGGCGGCTACACCTTC. Residues: CASSQEAGAGGYTF.

The chain recombines TRBV4-2 with TRBJ1-6; TRBD1 is a possible D gene (5 bases). Trimming removed 1 base at V and 3 bases at J, with 10 bases between. Germline V lookup: CDR1 LGHNA, CDR2 YNFKEQ. This CDR3 has 16 residues. The CDR3 reads CASSQGGGNYNSPLHF. In DNA, the CDR3 is TGTGCCAGCAGCCAAGGGGGGGGAAACTATAATTCACCCCTCCACTTT.

The chain links TRBV28 to TRBJ2-5; 7 bases line up with TRBD2. In germline, CDR1 is MDHEN, CDR2 SYDVKM. CDR3 length: 16 residues. With 2 bases clipped from V and 0 bases from J, the junction kept 6 bases outside the gene matches. In DNA form, the CDR3 reads TGTGCCAGCAGTTTAATCGGACTAGGGTACCAAGAGACCCAGTACTTC. Translating it yields CASSLIGLGYQETQYF.

The V call is TRBV19, the J call TRBJ1-2; TRBD1 matches at 8 bases. The CDR3 spans 13 residues. V was clipped by 6 bases and J by 3 bases; unmatched bases: 3. CDR1 is LNHDA, CDR2 SQIVND, per germline (reference sequence). The CDR3 sequence: CASREDRDYGYTF. In nucleotides, the CDR3 is TGTGCCAGTAGGGAGGACAGGGACTATGGCTACACCTTC.

The chain employs TRBV10-3 and TRBJ1-4; D remains unclear. Germline V gene data show CDR1 as ENHRY and CDR2 as SYGVKD. Trimming took off 5 bases at V and 13 bases at J, with 17 bases between the two ends. This CDR3 has 13 residues. The CDR3 spells CAISRAVDETLFF. In nucleotides, the CDR3 is TGTGCCATCAGTAGGGCGGTTGATGAGACACTGTTTTTT.

This sequence joins TRBV9 and TRBJ2-1, with 9 nucleotides matching TRBD2. Germline CDR1 and CDR2: SGDLS and YYNGEE. V shed 0 bases, J shed 6 bases, and the junction held 4 bases outside the gene matches. The CDR3 totals 15 residues. The CDR3 nucleotides are TGTGCCAGCAGCGTAGCAGCGGGGGGACTCAATGAGCAGTTCTTC. This encodes CASSVAAGGLNEQFF.